These T cell receptor beta chains were read from a single sample in a study of T-cell reconstitution after alpha-beta-depleted transplantation in children. A single record per CDR3 protein comes from TCRdb applying MiXCR to the PCR reads. The data hold 230,000 or so distinct CDR3 sequences, with around 12% observed a single time. Specimen: PBMCs from the stem cell graft donor, collected from the stem cell graft. The receptors derive from a human donor who donated a stem cell graft to a child with acute lymphoblastic leukemia. Each CDR3 is given with its conserved first and last residue. A D gene is named only where the DNA matches it firmly. Clone size is stated in some rows and not others, as once, few, many or a class when expanded.

TRBJ2-7	TRBD1	many	TRBV7-8	TGTGCCAGCAGCCCCCGACAGGGGAAGGTATACGAGCAGTACTTC	CASSPRQGKVYEQYF
TRBJ2-1	.	many	TRBV5-1	TGCGCCAGCAGCCCCGACCGACTAGCCTACAATGAGCAGTTCTTC	CASSPDRLAYNEQFF
TRBJ2-5	.	many	TRBV5-6	TGTGCCAGCAGCTTGGCTCCGGGACTCCAGGGGGAGACCCAGTACTTC	CASSLAPGLQGETQYF
TRBJ2-7	TRBD2	few	TRBV4-2	TGTGCCAGCAGCCAAGATCCCGGGGCACTAGCGGTCTACGAGCAGTACTTC	CASSQDPGALAVYEQYF
TRBJ1-3	.	.	TRBV10-3	TGTGCCATCTTTTCTCCCGGCTCTGGAAACACCATATATTTT	CAIFSPGSGNTIYF
TRBJ2-7	.	many	TRBV15	TGTGCCACCAGCAGGGCTAGCGAGGCCTACGAGCAGTACTTC	CATSRASEAYEQYF
TRBJ1-2	.	few	TRBV3-1	TGTGCCAGCTGCCCCCGTCCTCCACAGGGTCGCAACTATGGCTACACCTTC	CASCPRPPQGRNYGYTF
TRBJ2-7	TRBD1	few	TRBV7-9	TGTGCCAGCAGCTTCACCGGGACAGCCGATCCGTACTTC	CASSFTGTADPYF
TRBJ2-1	.	many	TRBV12-3/TRBV12-4	TGTGCCAGCAGTTTGCAGGTCCCCCATGAGCAGTTCTTC	CASSLQVPHEQFF
TRBJ2-1	.	many	TRBV28	TGTGCCAGCAGTTTCCGGGGACCGCTATACAATGAGCAGTTCTTC	CASSFRGPLYNEQFF